What follows describes a single T cell receptor (beta chain). Antigen: not known. Donors had no recently reported acute infections or vaccinations and were HIV-negative. Germline CDR1 and CDR2: LNHNV and YYDKDF (reference sequence). Trimming cost V 5 bases and J 0 bases, with 19 bases left between them. CDR3 length: 17 residues. TCRdb's table, derived via immunoSEQ multiplex PCR, lists solely in-frame clones and lacks some. Of 2,500,000 or so clones in the sample, about nine tenths were seen once. This record comes from a study of shared clonotypes between healthy human individuals. Study as a whole: CD8 memory received one plate per donor, CD8 naive two, CD4 memory three and CD4 naive three. Findings and limits, study-wide: Rarefaction showed that sequencing of sorted subsets was incomplete (despite large depth). How much donors shared clonotypes was expected to be affected by sequencing depth.

The sequence derives from a man between 18 and 35 years old in good health. Some clones in this sample may be carry-over from other donors' samples. Sequencing was carried out using naive CD4+ T cells from PBMCs. Subset denoted: CD45RA+ positively selected. The chain uses TRBV15 and TRBJ1-1, with a weak D call TRBD1 (5 bases). The CDR3 coding sequence is TGTGCCACCAGCGGGGACTACATACGGTCCGTGAACACTGAAGCTTTCTTT. Translation gives CATSGDYIRSVNTEAFF.